What follows are 27 T cell receptor beta chains derived from one specimen sequenced in a study of OX40 agonist ivuxolimab in advanced cancers. TCRdb's copy holds only in-frame clones and misses some; the assay was immunoSEQ multiplex PCR. Of 9,500 to 13,000 clones in the sample, 76% were seen once. This material consisted of CD4+ or CD8+ T cells sorted from blood, taken in a trial of the OX40 agonist ivuxolimab. Receptors originate from an adult with an advanced solid tumor such as melanoma, head and neck, liver or kidney cancer.

CDR3 amino acids: CASSSYLQGAGEQFF. The CDR3 nucleotides are TGTGCCAGCAGTTCGTATTTACAGGGGGCAGGTGAGCAGTTCTTC. The chain couples TRBV27 to TRBJ2-1; 9 bases line up with TRBD1. V was pared by 4 bases and J by 9 bases, with 10 bases of the junction left unmatched. CDR1 and CDR2 (germline): MNHEY, SMNVEV (reference sequence). This CDR3 comprises 15 residues.

The chain links TRBV2 to TRBJ2-7, with D perhaps TRBD1 or TRBD2 (5 bases each). Trimming pared 1 base from V and 3 bases from J, leaving 10 bases between. Germline lookup yields CDR1 SNHLY and CDR2 FYNNEI. The CDR3 covers 14 residues. The CDR3 DNA follows: TGTGCCAGCAGTGAAGGGGGGTTCATCTACGAGCAGTACTTC. Protein: CASSEGGFIYEQYF.

Within the sample, this clone is medium-sized (0.01 to 0.1%). This chain links TRBV19 with TRBJ1-2, with D tentatively TRBD1 (5 bases). The CDR3 extends over 10 amino acids. The germline CDR1 and CDR2 sequences are LNHDA and SQIVND (reference sequence). V was pared by 6 bases and J by 8 bases, with 7 bases between. Here the CDR3 DNA reads TGTGCCAGTAGGGGGGACGGCTACACCTTC. Translating it yields CASRGDGYTF.

V usage is TRBV27 and J usage is TRBJ2-3; D may be TRBD1 (5 bases). With 4 bases removed from V and 3 bases from J, the gap between germline ends came to 11 bases. Germline loops: CDR1 MNHEY, CDR2 SMNVEV (reference sequence). CDR3 size: 14 residues. In DNA, the CDR3 is TGTGCCAGCAGTTCAATTTACAGGACAGATACGCAGTATTTT. Its translation: CASSSIYRTDTQYF.

J is TRBJ2-1 and V is TRBV18; 7 bases agree with TRBD2. Looked up from germline, CDR1 is KGHSH and CDR2 is LQKENI. This CDR3 region has 15 residues. V was pared by 6 bases and J by 6 bases, with 11 bases of the junction left unmatched. CDR3 nucleotides: TGTGCCAGCTCCCCTTCTGGGGGGGTAGGCAATGAGCAGTTCTTC. Its protein is CASSPSGGVGNEQFF.

In its sample, this clone was seen a few times. The CDR3 DNA is TGTGCCAGCAGCGCCCGGGACAGGGAGTCCCCTGAAGCTTTCTTT. Residues: CASSARDRESPEAFF. The chain recombines TRBV7-9 with TRBJ1-1; TRBD1 matches 9 bases. This CDR3 is built from 15 residues. Germline CDR1 SEHNR, CDR2 FQNEAQ (reference sequence). V was pared by 5 bases and J by 6 bases, with 10 bases of the junction left unmatched. The variable domain in full, with the rest retrieved from reference TRBV7-9 and TRBJ1-1, is DTGVSQNPRHKITKRGQNVTFRCDPISEHNRLYWYRQTLGQGPEFLTYFQNEAQLEKSRLLSDRFSAERPKGSFSTLEIQRTEQGDSAMYLCASSARDRESPEAFFGQGTRLTVV.

The rearrangement uses TRBV6-6 and TRBJ1-2; D is unresolved. Germline CDR1 MNHNY, CDR2 SVGAGI (reference sequence). Between the trimmed V and J ends, which lost 3 bases and 8 bases, there was a span of 19 bases. CDR3 length: 15 amino acids. The CDR3: CASSYLPDYSKGYTF. CDR3 nucleotide sequence: TGTGCCAGCAGTTATCTTCCGGACTATTCGAAAGGCTACACCTTC.

The chain is built from TRBV7-9 and TRBJ2-6; D is perhaps TRBD1 (5 bases). V was shortened by 4 bases and J by 0 bases, with 16 bases between the two germline ends. The CDR3 loop spans 18 amino acids. The germline CDR1 and CDR2 sequences are SEHNR and FQNEAQ (reference sequence). The CDR3 is CASSSTADPVSGANVLTF. CDR3 nucleotides: TGTGCCAGCAGCTCGACAGCCGACCCTGTCTCTGGGGCCAACGTCCTGACTTTC.

CDR3 loop: CASSEEGMELFF. CDR3 nucleotides: TGTGCCAGCAGTGAAGAGGGAATGGAACTGTTTTTT. The V call is TRBV6-1, the J call TRBJ1-4; no firm D call. This CDR3 is 12 amino acids long. V lost 1 base and J lost 12, with 9 bases in between. Germline V gene sequence: CDR1 MNHNS, CDR2 SASEGT.

A few counts support this clone. This chain uses TRBV7-9 with TRBJ2-2; D unresolved. This CDR3 region has 16 residues. V was trimmed by 3 bases and J by 0 bases, leaving 11 bases between them. The germline V gene has CDR1 SEHNR and CDR2 FQNEAQ (reference sequence). The CDR3 loop reads CASSFVSGSNTGELFF. The CDR3 DNA sequence: TGTGCCAGCAGCTTCGTTTCTGGATCGAACACCGGGGAGCTGTTTTTT.

This clone was counted only a few times. V is TRBV6-4 and J is TRBJ2-3; 16 bases agree with TRBD2. CDR1 is MRHNA, CDR2 SNTAGT, per germline. The V gene end was trimmed by 8 bases and the J gene end by 4 bases; junction bases not matched to a gene: 3. This CDR3 has 15 residues. CDR3 protein: CASSGTSGGADTQYF. The CDR3 DNA reads TGTGCCAGCTCCGGGACTAGCGGGGGGGCAGATACGCAGTATTTT.

The genes are TRBV10-3 and TRBJ1-5; no clear D gene. The germline V and J ends were trimmed by 3 bases and 0 bases, with 6 bases remaining between them. Germline V gene lookup returns CDR1 ENHRY and CDR2 SYGVKD. The CDR3 is 14 amino acids. CDR3 amino acids: CAISDRNSNQPQHF. The DNA of the CDR3 is TGTGCCATCAGTGACAGGAATAGCAATCAGCCCCAGCATTTT.

This clone showed up just once. The V gene is TRBV27, the J gene TRBJ1-2; perhaps TRBD1 as D (5 bases). Trimming left V 1 base short and J 6 bases short, with 15 bases between. Germline assignment: CDR1 MNHEY and CDR2 SMNVEV (reference sequence). The CDR3 contains 15 residues. The CDR3 DNA reads as TGTGCCAGCAGTTTATTGGGGGGTAGTTCGGATGGCTACACCTTC. This encodes CASSLLGGSSDGYTF.

This chain connects TRBV19 to TRBJ2-1; 12 nucleotides align to TRBD2. The CDR3 is 16 amino acids. The V gene's germline CDR1 is LNHDA and CDR2 SQIVND (reference sequence). V lost 10 bases and J lost 9; bases outside the gene matches: 16. The CDR3 DNA is TGTGCCACCCTAAAAGCAAGGACTAGCGGGGTACCTGAGCAGTTCTTC. This translates into CATLKARTSGVPEQFF.

The chain joins TRBV7-9 to TRBJ2-3; 7 nucleotides line up with TRBD1. The germline V gene has CDR1 SEHNR and CDR2 FQNEAQ (reference sequence). The CDR3 has 15 residues. Unmatched junction bases numbered 8, after V lost 6 bases and J lost 2 bases. CDR3 in DNA: TGTGCCAGCAGGGACCGACAGGGACCCACAGATACGCAGTATTTT. This sequence encodes CASRDRQGPTDTQYF.

This chain joins TRBV2 and TRBJ2-7; D uncertain. Germline CDR1 and CDR2: SNHLY and FYNNEI. Trimming pared 8 bases from V and 6 bases from J, leaving 11 bases between. This CDR3 is 11 amino acids long. Here the CDR3 reads CASDMGREQYF. In nucleotides, the CDR3 is TGTGCCAGCGACATGGGCCGCGAGCAGTACTTC.

This chain connects TRBV7-2 to TRBJ1-6, with D maybe TRBD1 (6 bases). The CDR3 is made up of 16 amino acids. Per germline, CDR1 SGHTA and CDR2 FQGNSA. V was trimmed by 1 base and J by 4 bases, leaving 11 bases between them. CDR3 loop: CASSLEVGGYNSPLHF. Here the CDR3 DNA reads TGTGCCAGCAGCTTAGAGGTAGGGGGATATAATTCACCCCTCCACTTT.

CDR3 DNA sequence: TGCGCCAGCAGCTTGGTCGCTGGCAGGTCTTACTACGAGCAGTACTTC. Translating it yields CASSLVAGRSYYEQYF. This sequence joins TRBV5-1 and TRBJ2-7; D not certain. Trimming removed 0 bases from V and 3 bases from J, with 16 bases in between. The CDR3 contains 16 residues. CDR1 SGHRS and CDR2 YFSETQ come from the germline V gene. Complete variable domain (other parts from reference TRBV5-1 and TRBJ2-7): KAGVTQTPRYLIKTRGQQVTLSCSPISGHRSVSWYQQTPGQGLQFLFEYFSETQRNKGNFPGRFSGRQFSNSRSEMNVSTLELGDSALYLCASSLVAGRSYYEQYFGPGTRLTVT.

In this sample, this clone turned up once. The rearrangement joins TRBV27 to TRBJ2-1; 7 nucleotides align to TRBD2. CDR3 length equals 13 residues. Unmatched junction bases numbered 0, after V lost 0 bases and J lost 7 bases. CDR1 MNHEY and CDR2 SMNVEV come from the germline V gene (reference sequence). The DNA for the CDR3 is TGTGCCAGCAGTTTATCCGGGGGGAATGAGCAGTTCTTC. This codes for CASSLSGGNEQFF.

The chain couples TRBV10-3 to TRBJ2-3; 13 nucleotides match TRBD2. Unmatched junction bases numbered 7, after V lost 3 bases and J lost 1 base. CDR1 is ENHRY, CDR2 SYGVKD, per germline. The CDR3 sequence is 18 residues long. CDR3 region: CAISELAGGLTGTDTQYF. CDR3 sequence (DNA): TGTGCCATCAGTGAACTAGCGGGGGGGTTGACTGGCACAGATACGCAGTATTTT.

This chain uses TRBV9 with TRBJ1-2; D is uncertain. The CDR3 spans 14 residues. Germline V CDR1 and CDR2: SGDLS, YYNGEE. V was shortened by 0 bases and J by 3 bases, with 9 bases between the two germline ends. The CDR3, as DNA: TGTGCCAGCAGCGTAGGAGGTCCCTACTATGGCTACACCTTC. Translating gives CASSVGGPYYGYTF.

The genes are TRBV4-1 and TRBJ1-5; D remains unclear. This CDR3 has 13 amino acids. Trimming removed 3 bases at V and 6 bases at J, with 9 bases between. Germline V lookup: CDR1 MGHRA, CDR2 YSYEKL. CDR3 sequence: CASSQGGGQPQHF. The CDR3 DNA is TGCGCCAGCAGCCAGGGAGGTGGTCAGCCCCAGCATTTT.

The chain joins TRBV7-6 to TRBJ1-2; the D is unclear. Germline values: CDR1 SGHVS, CDR2 FNYEAQ. V gave up 1 base and J gave up 6 bases, with 12 bases separating them. This CDR3 has 14 residues. CDR3 DNA sequence: TGTGCCAGCAGCTTAGGTCCGGGTCGGGATGGCTACACCTTC. The encoded protein is CASSLGPGRDGYTF.

The chain joins TRBV15 to TRBJ2-5; no definite D call. The J call is in doubt because the DNA end fits TRBJ2-7 better. CDR3 length equals 17 residues. CDR1 is LNHNV, CDR2 YYDKDF, per germline (reference sequence). As DNA, the CDR3 is TGTGCCACCAGCTGGGGTAGGAATCCACCACCACCATACGAGCAGTACTTC. It specifies CATSWGRNPPPPYEQYF.

This clone was observed a handful of times. The chain carries TRBV7-9 and TRBJ1-1; D unclear. The CDR3 totals 13 residues. CDR1 and CDR2 (germline): SEHNR, FQNEAQ (reference sequence). The ends were cut back, 3 bases at V and 1 base at J, with 6 bases in the middle. The CDR3 sequence is CASSFRQNTEAFF. In DNA, the CDR3 is TGTGCCAGCAGCTTTCGGCAGAACACTGAAGCTTTCTTT.

This sequence joins TRBV2 and TRBJ2-1, with D possibly being TRBD1 (6 bases). Trimming cost V 4 bases and J 6 bases, with 16 bases left between them. The CDR3 length is 15 residues. The V gene's germline CDR1 is SNHLY and CDR2 FYNNEI. This CDR3 is CASSGTALAINEQFF. Here the CDR3 DNA reads TGTGCCAGCAGTGGGACAGCCCTTGCAATCAATGAGCAGTTCTTC.

The table lists this clone with a few counts. The V call is TRBV5-1, the J call TRBJ2-2; the D gene is possibly TRBD1 (6 bases). Germline CDR1 and CDR2: SGHRS and YFSETQ. This CDR3 has 14 residues. V lost 2 bases and J lost 5, with 10 bases in between. CDR3 sequence reads: CASSLQGYTGELFF. CDR3 sequence (DNA): TGCGCCAGCAGCTTACAGGGTTATACCGGGGAGCTGTTTTTT.